The 11 T cell receptor beta chains in this list originate from one sample, sequenced in a study of shared clonotypes between healthy human individuals (dated by TCRdb to 2018 to 2021). Receptor libraries were prepared by the immunoSEQ multiplex PCR assay. The immuneACCESS repertoire file appears here via TCRdb, limited to in-frame rearrangements. These files lack a portion of the clones; in checked studies, under half of the deficit traces to unresolved V genes, and the cause of the others is not known. The sample table contains 2 million to 2.5 million clones; only one count was recorded for over 85% of them. The ten largest clones capture about 0.38% of the sample. The sample taken for sequencing was naive CD4+ T cells from PBMCs. Interpreted using the paper, the cell subset or site label stands for: CD45RA+ positively selected. The receptors derive from a man between 18 and 35 years old in good health. Some clones in this sample may be carry-over from other donors' samples.

This chain uses TRBV7-3 with TRBJ2-5; D is uncertain. There are 12 residues in the CDR3. Germline CDR1 SGHTA, CDR2 FQGTGA. The V and J ends lost 0 bases and 6 bases respectively, with 5 bases between them. The CDR3 bases are TGTGCCAGCAGCTTAACGGGGAAGACCCAGTACTTC. The encoded protein is CASSLTGKTQYF.

The chain combines TRBV4-1 with TRBJ1-1, with D perhaps TRBD1 (5 bases). Per the germline V gene, CDR1 is MGHRA and CDR2 is YSYEKL. The V and J ends lost 1 base and 0 bases respectively, with 12 bases between them. The CDR3 extends over 16 amino acids. The chain's CDR3 is CASSQGSGGLNTEAFF. The DNA for the CDR3 is TGCGCCAGCAGCCAAGGAAGCGGGGGGTTGAACACTGAAGCTTTCTTT.

V is TRBV5-1 and J is TRBJ1-1; D is uncertain. This CDR3 contains 13 residues. The V and J ends lost 0 bases and 6 bases respectively, with 9 bases between them. CDR1 SGHRS and CDR2 YFSETQ come from the germline V gene. CDR3 coding DNA: TGCGCCAGCAGCTTGGGGGATTTCGCTGAAGCTTTCTTT. This encodes CASSLGDFAEAFF.

In nucleotides, the CDR3 is TGCAGCCCCGATCGGGGAGGCACTGAAGCTTTCTTT. The encoded protein is CSPDRGGTEAFF. The chain couples TRBV29-1 to TRBJ1-1; D ambiguous. Germline CDR1 is SQVTM and CDR2 is ANQGSEA. V was cut by 8 bases and J by 4 bases, with 14 bases left in between. The CDR3 sequence is 12 residues long.

The genes are TRBV21-1 and TRBJ2-1; TRBD1, the table's D call, was not compared with the DNA. TRBV21-1 constitutes a pseudogene. The CDR3 consists of 16 residues. In DNA form, the CDR3 reads TGTGCCAGCACTGTACAAATGCAGCCAGGTGTGGCCCTTTGGTTCTTC. Amino acid sequence: CASTVQMQPGVALWFF.

J is TRBJ1-1 and V is TRBV6-5; D is unresolved. This CDR3 has 15 amino acids. Trimming took off 0 bases at V and 0 bases at J, with 8 bases between the two ends. The germline V gene has CDR1 MNHEY and CDR2 SVGAGI. The CDR3 DNA sequence: TGTGCCAGCAGTTACTCGAGTAAGATGAACACTGAAGCTTTCTTT. This encodes CASSYSSKMNTEAFF.

The rearrangement uses TRBV18 and TRBJ1-3; the match to TRBD1 covers 8 bases. Germline-derived CDR1 and CDR2 are KGHSH and LQKENI. The CDR3 length is 16 residues. Trimming took 4 bases from V and 0 from J; bases not matched to a gene: 5. The CDR3 DNA reads as TGTGCCAGCTCACAAGCCGGGACAGGCTCTGGAAACACCATATATTTT. Translating it yields CASSQAGTGSGNTIYF.

The rearrangement links TRBV18 to TRBJ2-7, with no clear D. This CDR3 contains 12 residues. Trimming took 3 bases from V and 7 from J, leaving 10 bases between them. Germline V gene lookup returns CDR1 KGHSH and CDR2 LQKENI. The CDR3 nucleotides read TGTGCCAGCTCACCCCTCAAGGGTGAGCAGTACTTC. This codes for CASSPLKGEQYF. Combining the CDR3 with reference TRBV18 and TRBJ2-7 gives the whole variable domain NAGVMQNPRHLVRRRGQEARLRCSPMKGHSHVYWYRQLPEEGLKFMVYLQKENIIDESGMPKERFSAEFPKEGPSILRIQQVVRGDSAAYFCASSPLKGEQYFGPGTRLTVT.

The rearrangement joins TRBV6-5 to TRBJ2-5; D may be TRBD1 (6 bases). The J call may be mistaken, given a closer DNA end match to TRBJ2-7. CDR1 and CDR2 from the germline V gene are MNHEY and SVGAGI. CDR3 length: 12 residues. Here the CDR3 reads CASRGAAYEQYF. The DNA for the CDR3 is TGTGCCAGCAGGGGGGCGGCCTACGAGCAGTACTTC.

The rearrangement links TRBV5-1 to TRBJ2-7, with D perhaps TRBD1 (5 bases). Trimming took off 5 bases at V and 0 bases at J, with 6 bases between the two ends. Germline assignment: CDR1 SGHRS and CDR2 YFSETQ. The CDR3 extends over 12 amino acids. The CDR3 nucleotides are TGCGCCAGCAGACAGGACTCCTACGAGCAGTACTTC. Residues: CASRQDSYEQYF.

This clone was picked up one time. The chain links TRBV5-1 to TRBJ2-2; TRBD2 matches 9 bases. J gave up 3 bases and V 7 bases, and 7 bases lay outside the gene matches. CDR3 length equals 15 residues. Germline V gene data show CDR1 as SGHRS and CDR2 as YFSETQ. The CDR3 coding sequence is TGCGCCAGCGCAATAGCGGGAGCGGACACCGGGGAGCTGTTTTTT. This translates into CASAIAGADTGELFF.